Below, 8 T cell receptor beta chains from the same sample are listed, as sequenced in a study of blood T cell repertoires in COVID-19. Assay used: immunoSEQ multiplex PCR; TCRdb lists only in-frame clones, some missing. The sample comprises fewer than 300,000 clones, roughly 87% of which are singletons, and just under 0.8% rests with the top ten. Sequenced sample: peripheral blood. The receptors originated from a woman aged 30 to 39 with acute or convalescent COVID-19.

The CDR3 nucleotides are TGTGCCAGCAGTTCCTGGGGGGGAGGAAACGCCGGGGAGCTGTTTTTT. This sequence encodes CASSSWGGGNAGELFF. The rearrangement joins TRBV11-2 to TRBJ2-2; TRBD2 aligns across 7 bases. The CDR3 extends over 16 amino acids. Germline V gene sequence: CDR1 SGHAT, CDR2 FQNNGV. V shed 6 bases and J 6 bases; nucleotides not matched to a gene: 13.

This clone was detected a few times. V and J are TRBV2 and TRBJ1-5; D is uncertain. Germline loops: CDR1 SNHLY, CDR2 FYNNEI. This CDR3 is 14 amino acids long. Trimming pared 6 bases from V and 2 bases from J, leaving 11 bases between. Here the CDR3 reads CASSQDGGNQPQHF. The CDR3 region has the DNA TGTGCCAGCAGCCAGGACGGGGGCAATCAGCCCCAGCATTTT.

CDR3 residues: CASSVEVQGPGNTIYF. DNA for the CDR3: TGTGCCAGCAGCGTAGAGGTCCAGGGGCCTGGAAACACCATATATTTT. The rearrangement joins TRBV9 to TRBJ1-3, with a tentative D call TRBD1 (6 bases). The CDR3 length is 16 residues. V was cut by 0 bases and J by 2 bases, with 12 bases left in between. CDR1 SGDLS and CDR2 YYNGEE come from the germline V gene. Full variable domain (remainder filled in from reference TRBV9 and TRBJ1-3): DSGVTQTPKHLITATGQRVTLRCSPRSGDLSVYWYQQSLDQGLQFLIQYYNGEERAKGNILERFSAQQFPDLHSELNLSSLELGDSALYFCASSVEVQGPGNTIYFGEGSWLTVV.

The chain links TRBV19 to TRBJ1-4; D perhaps matches TRBD1 (6 bases). V was clipped by 4 bases and J by 4 bases, with 16 bases between them. CDR1 and CDR2 from the germline V gene are LNHDA and SQIVND (reference sequence). There are 16 residues in the CDR3. The CDR3 DNA is TGTGCCAGTAGTACCGGGGGGCCGGACTATAATGAAAAACTGTTTTTT. Protein sequence: CASSTGGPDYNEKLFF.

The V call is TRBV6-2 or TRBV6-3, the J call TRBJ2-5, with 8 bases fitting TRBD2. V shed 5 bases, J shed 2 bases, and the junction held 19 bases outside the gene matches. The CDR3 consists of 19 residues. Germline V lookup: CDR1 MNHEY, CDR2 SVGEGT. The CDR3 coding sequence is TGTGCCAGCAGTATACCGGGCGGGGGGCGCTTATGGTGGCAAGAGACCCAGTACTTC. Its protein is CASSIPGGGRLWWQETQYF.

The CDR3 region has the DNA TGCAGCGTTGAAGATAGCGGGACGGCCAACTATGGCTACACCTTC. Encoded protein: CSVEDSGTANYGYTF. This chain connects TRBV29-1 to TRBJ1-2; TRBD1 is a possible D gene (5 bases). V gave up 0 bases and J gave up 2 bases, with 13 bases separating them. Germline V gene data show CDR1 as SQVTM and CDR2 as ANQGSEA. There are 15 residues in the CDR3.

The chain is built from TRBV6-2 or TRBV6-3 and TRBJ2-1; 8 nucleotides line up with TRBD2. The V segment lost 5 bases and the J segment 3 bases; nucleotides outside the gene matches: 3. The CDR3 spans 14 residues. The V gene's germline CDR1 is MNHEY and CDR2 SVGEGT. The CDR3 loop is CASSLTSGYNEQFF. The CDR3 DNA reads TGTGCCAGCAGTCTCACTAGCGGCTACAATGAGCAGTTCTTC.

The chain links TRBV3-1 (or the pseudogene TRBV3-2) to TRBJ2-6, with D uncertain. The V end was cut by 0 bases, the J end by 0 bases, with 6 bases between. Germline loops: CDR1 LGHDT, CDR2 YNNKEL (reference sequence). The CDR3 covers 16 residues. The CDR3 nucleotides read TGTGCCAGCAGCCAAGATAGTAACTCTGGGGCCAACGTCCTGACTTTC. Its protein is CASSQDSNSGANVLTF.